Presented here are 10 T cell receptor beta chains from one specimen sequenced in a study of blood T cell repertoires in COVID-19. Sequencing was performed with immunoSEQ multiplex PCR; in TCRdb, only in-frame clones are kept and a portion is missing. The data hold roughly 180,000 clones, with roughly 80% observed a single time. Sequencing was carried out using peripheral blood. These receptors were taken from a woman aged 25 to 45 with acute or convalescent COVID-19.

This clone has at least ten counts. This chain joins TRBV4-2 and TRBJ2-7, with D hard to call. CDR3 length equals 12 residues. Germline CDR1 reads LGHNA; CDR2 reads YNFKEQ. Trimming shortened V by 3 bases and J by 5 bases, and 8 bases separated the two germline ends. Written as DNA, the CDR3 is TGTGCCAGCAGCCAGTCTAGAAACGAGCAGTACTTC. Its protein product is CASSQSRNEQYF.

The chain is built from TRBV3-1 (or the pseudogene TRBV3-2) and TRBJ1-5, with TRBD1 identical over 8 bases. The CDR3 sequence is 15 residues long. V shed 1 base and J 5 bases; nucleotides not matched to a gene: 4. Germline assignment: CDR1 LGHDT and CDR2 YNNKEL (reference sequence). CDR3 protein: CASSQGTGNYQPQHF. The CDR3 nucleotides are TGTGCCAGCAGCCAAGGGACAGGGAATTATCAGCCCCAGCATTTT.

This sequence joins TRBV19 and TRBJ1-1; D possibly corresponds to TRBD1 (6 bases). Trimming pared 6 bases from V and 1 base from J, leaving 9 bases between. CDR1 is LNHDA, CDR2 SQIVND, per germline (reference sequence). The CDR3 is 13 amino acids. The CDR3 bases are TGTGCCAGTAGCCTACAGGGGAACACTGAAGCTTTCTTT. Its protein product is CASSLQGNTEAFF.

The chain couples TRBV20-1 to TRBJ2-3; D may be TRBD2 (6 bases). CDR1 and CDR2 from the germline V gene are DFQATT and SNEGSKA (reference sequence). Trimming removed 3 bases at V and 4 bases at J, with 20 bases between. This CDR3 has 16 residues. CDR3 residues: CSASGRGLLAPDTQYF. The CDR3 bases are TGCAGTGCTAGTGGTCGGGGACTTCTCGCTCCAGATACGCAGTATTTT.

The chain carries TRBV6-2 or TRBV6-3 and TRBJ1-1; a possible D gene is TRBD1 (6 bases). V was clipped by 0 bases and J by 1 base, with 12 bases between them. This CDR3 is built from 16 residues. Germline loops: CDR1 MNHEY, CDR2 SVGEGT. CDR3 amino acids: CASSYSQGSTNTEAFF. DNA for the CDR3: TGTGCCAGCAGTTACTCCCAGGGGTCGACGAACACTGAAGCTTTCTTT.

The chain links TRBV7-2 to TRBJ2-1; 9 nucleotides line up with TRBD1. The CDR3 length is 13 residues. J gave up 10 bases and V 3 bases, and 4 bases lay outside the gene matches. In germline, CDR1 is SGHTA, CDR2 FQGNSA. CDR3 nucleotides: TGTGCCAGCAGCTTGAACAGGGGGCACGAGCAGTTCTTC. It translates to CASSLNRGHEQFF.

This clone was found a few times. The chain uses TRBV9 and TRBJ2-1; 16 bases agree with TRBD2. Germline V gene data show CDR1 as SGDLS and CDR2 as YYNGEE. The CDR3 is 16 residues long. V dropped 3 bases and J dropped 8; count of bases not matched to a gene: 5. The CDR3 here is CASSAPGLAGGDEQFF. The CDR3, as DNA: TGTGCCAGCAGCGCACCGGGACTAGCGGGAGGGGATGAGCAGTTCTTC.

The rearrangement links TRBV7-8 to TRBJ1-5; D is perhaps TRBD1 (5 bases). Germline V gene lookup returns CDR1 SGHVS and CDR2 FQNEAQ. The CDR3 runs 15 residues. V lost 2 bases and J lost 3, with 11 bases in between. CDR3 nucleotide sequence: TGTGCCAGCAGCTTATCAGGGAGGGACAATCAGCCCCAGCATTTT. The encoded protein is CASSLSGRDNQPQHF.

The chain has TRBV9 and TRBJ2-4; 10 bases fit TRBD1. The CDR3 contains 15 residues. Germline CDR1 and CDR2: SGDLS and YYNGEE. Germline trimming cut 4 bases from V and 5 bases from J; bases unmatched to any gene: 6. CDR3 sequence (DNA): TGTGCCAGCAGCCGGGACAGGGGTTTCGAAAACATTCAGTACTTC. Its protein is CASSRDRGFENIQYF.

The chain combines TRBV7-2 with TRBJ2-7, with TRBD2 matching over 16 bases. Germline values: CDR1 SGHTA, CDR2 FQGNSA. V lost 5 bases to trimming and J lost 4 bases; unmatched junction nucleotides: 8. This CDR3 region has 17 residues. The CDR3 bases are TGTGCCAGCAGCCGGGGACTAGCGGGGGGGTCGAGGTACGAGCAGTACTTC. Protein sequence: CASSRGLAGGSRYEQYF.